This T cell receptor beta chain was observed in a study of Graves' ophthalmopathy and Graves' hyperthyroidism. Other autoimmune diseases, uncontrolled infections, pregnancy or lactation led to the exclusion of patients. This clonotype showed up many times. CDR3 regions of TCR beta were amplified from RNA transcripts. First-round RT-PCR with HTBI primers preceded a second-round multiplex PCR. MiXCR, applied by TCRdb to the multiplex PCR reads, yields one record per CDR3 protein. The table lists about 700,000 distinct CDR3 sequences, about two fifths of them singletons. The specimen sequenced was peripheral blood. The TCR originated in an adult man with Graves' ophthalmopathy.

The CDR3: CASSLAGTGGVFSTEAFF. CDR3 sequence (DNA): TGTGCCAGCAGCTTAGCCGGGACAGGGGGAGTCTTCAGCACTGAAGCTTTCTTT. J is TRBJ1-1 and V is TRBV7-9, with 11 bases lining up with TRBD1. J lost 4 bases, V lost 0 bases, and 10 bases had no gene match. Per the germline V gene, CDR1 is SEHNR and CDR2 is FQNEAQ (reference sequence). The CDR3 consists of 18 residues.